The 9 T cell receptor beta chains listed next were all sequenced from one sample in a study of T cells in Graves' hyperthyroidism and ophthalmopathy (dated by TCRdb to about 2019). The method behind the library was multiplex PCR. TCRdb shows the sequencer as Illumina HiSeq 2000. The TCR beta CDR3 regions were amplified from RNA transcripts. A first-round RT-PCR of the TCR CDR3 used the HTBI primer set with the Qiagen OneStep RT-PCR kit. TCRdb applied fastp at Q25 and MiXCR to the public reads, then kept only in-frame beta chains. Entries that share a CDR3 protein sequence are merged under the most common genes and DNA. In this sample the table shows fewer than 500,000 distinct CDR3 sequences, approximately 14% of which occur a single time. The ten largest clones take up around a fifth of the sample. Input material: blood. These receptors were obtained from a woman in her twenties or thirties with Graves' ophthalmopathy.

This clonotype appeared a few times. The CDR3 bases are TGTGCCAGCAGCCAAGAAGATCGTGGGAGTGGCTACACCTTC. Protein sequence: CASSQEDRGSGYTF. The chain couples TRBV3-1 to TRBJ1-2; D ambiguous. The CDR3 runs to 14 residues. The V end lost 0 bases, the J end lost 7 bases, and 12 bases lay between the germline ends. CDR1 is LGHDT, CDR2 YNNKEL, per germline (reference sequence).

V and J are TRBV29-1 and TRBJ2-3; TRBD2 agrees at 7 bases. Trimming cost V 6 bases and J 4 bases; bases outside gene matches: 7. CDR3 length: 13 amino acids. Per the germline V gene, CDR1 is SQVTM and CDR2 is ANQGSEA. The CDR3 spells CSVSTSRADTQYF. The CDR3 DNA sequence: TGCAGCGTCTCGACTAGCAGGGCAGATACGCAGTATTTT.

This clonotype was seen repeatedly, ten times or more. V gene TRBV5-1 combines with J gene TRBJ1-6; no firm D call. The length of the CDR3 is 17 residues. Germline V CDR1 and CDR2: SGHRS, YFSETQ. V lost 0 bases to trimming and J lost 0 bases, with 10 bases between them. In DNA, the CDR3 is TGCGCCAGCAGCTTGGGACCGCTCAGCTCCTATAATTCACCCCTCCACTTT. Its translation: CASSLGPLSSYNSPLHF.

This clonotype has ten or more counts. The CDR3: CSARHPGQPIYEQYF. The CDR3, as DNA: TGCAGTGCTAGGCATCCGGGACAGCCCATCTACGAGCAGTACTTC. The chain uses TRBV20-1 and TRBJ2-7, with 7 bases lining up with TRBD1. The germline V gene encodes CDR1 DFQATT and CDR2 SNEGSKA (reference sequence). The CDR3 length is 15 residues. The V segment lost 3 bases and the J segment 3 bases; nucleotides outside the gene matches: 11.

Written as DNA, the CDR3 is TGTGCCAGCAGCCAAGAATTTAGTCCGGAAAAACTGTTTTTT. This sequence encodes CASSQEFSPEKLFF. The chain recombines TRBV14 with TRBJ1-4; no reliable D call. There are 14 residues in the CDR3. V was cut by 0 bases and J by 8 bases, with 10 bases left in between. Germline CDR1 is SGHDN and CDR2 is FVKESK.

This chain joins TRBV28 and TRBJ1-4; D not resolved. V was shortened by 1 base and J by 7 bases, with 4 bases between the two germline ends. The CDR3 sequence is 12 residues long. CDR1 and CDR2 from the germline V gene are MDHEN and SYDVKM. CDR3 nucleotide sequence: TGTGCCAGCAGTTTATTCGGTGAAAAACTGTTTTTT. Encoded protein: CASSLFGEKLFF. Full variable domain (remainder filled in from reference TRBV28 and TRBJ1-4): DVKVTQSSRYLVKRTGEKVFLECVQDMDHENMFWYRQDPGLGLRLIYFSYDVKMKEKGDIPEGYSVSREKKERFSLILESASTNQTSMYLCASSLFGEKLFFGSGTQLSVL.

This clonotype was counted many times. The CDR3 spells CASVKSGGRDYGYTF. The CDR3 DNA reads as TGTGCCAGCGTTAAGTCGGGGGGTCGGGACTATGGCTACACCTTC. The chain uses TRBV2 and TRBJ1-2; D is perhaps TRBD1 (5 bases). The V end was cut by 8 bases, the J end by 3 bases, with 19 bases between. This CDR3 is built from 15 residues. CDR1 is SNHLY, CDR2 FYNNEI, per germline.

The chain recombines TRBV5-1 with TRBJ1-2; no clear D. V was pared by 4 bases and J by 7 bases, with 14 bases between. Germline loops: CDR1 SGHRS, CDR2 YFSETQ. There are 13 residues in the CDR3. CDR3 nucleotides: TGCGCCAGCAGCCCCCCGAGTAGTAGTGGCTACACCTTC. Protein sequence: CASSPPSSSGYTF.

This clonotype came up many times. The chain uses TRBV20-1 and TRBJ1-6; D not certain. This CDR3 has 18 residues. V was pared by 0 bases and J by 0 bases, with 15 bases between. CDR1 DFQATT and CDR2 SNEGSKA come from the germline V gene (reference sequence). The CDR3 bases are TGCAGTGCTAGAGATCGTGGTCACCAGAGCTCCTATAATTCACCCCTCCACTTT. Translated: CSARDRGHQSSYNSPLHF.